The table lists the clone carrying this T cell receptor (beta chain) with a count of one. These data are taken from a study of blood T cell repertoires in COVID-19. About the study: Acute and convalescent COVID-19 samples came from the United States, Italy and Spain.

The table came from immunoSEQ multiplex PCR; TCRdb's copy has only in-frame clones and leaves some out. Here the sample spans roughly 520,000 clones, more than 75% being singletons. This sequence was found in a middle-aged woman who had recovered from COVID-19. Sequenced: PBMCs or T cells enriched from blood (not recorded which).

The CDR3 coding sequence is TGCGCCAGCAGCCAATTTACCCGGACTAGCCTATACAATGAGCAGTTCTTC. Amino acids: CASSQFTRTSLYNEQFF. The chain couples TRBV4-3 to TRBJ2-1; 8 bases line up with TRBD2. CDR1 and CDR2 (germline): LGHNA, YSLEER. V was clipped by 2 bases and J by 4 bases; unmatched bases: 10. CDR3 length: 17 residues.